This TCR beta chain was observed in a study of blood T cells in healthy people across ages. Study-wide points: Those diversity estimates obtained from one million T cells were thought to be underestimates.

This clonotype turned up a few times. Its specificity is not known. Alongside a J-beta primer mix, a sample-barcoded 5' primer served in a second PCR lasting about 7 to 12 cycles. TCRdb reprocessed the 5' RACE reads with MiXCR, giving one entry per CDR3 protein. The data hold approximately 800,000 distinct CDR3 sequences, with about 25% observed a single time. Unmatched junction bases numbered 12, after V lost 2 bases and J lost 5 bases. Germline lookup yields CDR1 DFQATT and CDR2 SNEGSKA (reference sequence). The CDR3 is made up of 17 amino acids. This sample also belongs to another study, concerning T cells of mothers and their children. That work contributes: Reads recorded for TCR beta CDR3 numbered over 8 million per mother and around 3 million per child.

The sequence was collected from a boy aged 5-17 years in good health. The J gene is TRBJ2-3, the V gene TRBV20-1; 11 nucleotides match TRBD2. Sequencing used blood. CDR3 sequence: CSARIAASGRNQDTQYF. CDR3 sequence (DNA): TGCAGTGCTAGAATCGCGGCTAGCGGGAGGAACCAAGATACGCAGTATTTT.